What follows are 20 T cell receptor beta chains derived from one specimen sequenced in a study of technical replicates of blood from four donors. Some clones are missing from TCRdb's copy, which holds only in-frame ones; the method was immunoSEQ multiplex PCR. The sample shows some 76,000 clones, roughly 94% of them seen only once. Sequenced: T cells isolated from PBMCs. Receptors were obtained from a human donor in good health.

The rearrangement uses TRBV19 and TRBJ1-3; D gene unclear. V dropped 5 bases and J dropped 0 bases, with 8 bases sitting between them. The germline V gene encodes CDR1 LNHDA and CDR2 SQIVND (reference sequence). CDR3 length: 14 residues. CDR3 in amino acids: CASSLTDSGNTIYF. The CDR3 nucleotides are TGTGCCAGTAGTCTTACAGACTCTGGAAACACCATATATTTT.

The chain joins TRBV7-9 to TRBJ2-7; TRBD1 matches 8 bases. Germline V gives CDR1 SEHNR, CDR2 FQNEAQ (reference sequence). With 8 bases clipped from V and 0 bases from J, the junction kept 0 bases outside the gene matches. This CDR3 is 12 amino acids long. The CDR3 spells CASDRGSYEQYF. Here the CDR3 DNA reads TGTGCCAGCGACAGGGGCTCCTACGAGCAGTACTTC. Looking up the rest from reference TRBV7-9 and TRBJ2-7 gives the full variable domain: DTGVSQNPRHKITKRGQNVTFRCDPISEHNRLYWYRQTLGQGPEFLTYFQNEAQLEKSRLLSDRFSAERPKGSFSTLEIQRTEQGDSAMYLCASDRGSYEQYFGPGTRLTVT.

The chain recombines TRBV28 with TRBJ2-7; D is undetermined. Trimming stripped 3 bases from V and 2 bases from J, with 14 bases between. The germline gives CDR1 MDHEN, CDR2 SYDVKM. The CDR3 is made up of 15 amino acids. The DNA for the CDR3 is TGTGCCAGCAGTTTCATTCCAGGAACCACCTACGAGCAGTACTTC. Translated, it gives CASSFIPGTTYEQYF.

The chain carries TRBV28 and TRBJ2-7, with 7 bases identical to TRBD1. This CDR3 region has 16 residues. V lost 5 bases and J lost 6; bases outside the gene matches: 16. Looked up from germline, CDR1 is MDHEN and CDR2 is SYDVKM. The DNA of the CDR3 is TGTGCCAGCAGTCTCATGAATCAGGGGGATACGAGCGAGCAGTACTTC. Its protein product is CASSLMNQGDTSEQYF.

V and J are TRBV30 and TRBJ2-3, with D possibly matching TRBD2 (6 bases). The CDR3 consists of 12 residues. The germline gives CDR1 GTSNPN, CDR2 SVGIG (reference sequence). V lost 4 bases, J lost 2 bases, and 7 bases lay in between. The CDR3 DNA is TGTGCCTGGACGGGGGACACAGATACGCAGTATTTT. Amino acid sequence: CAWTGDTDTQYF.

The J gene is TRBJ1-5, the V gene TRBV7-2, with a possible D match to TRBD1 (6 bases). Germline loops: CDR1 SGHTA, CDR2 FQGNSA. CDR3 length: 15 amino acids. Trimming shortened V by 1 base and J by 7 bases, and 14 bases separated the two germline ends. CDR3 protein: CASSLVLGGEQPQHF. The CDR3, as DNA: TGTGCCAGCAGCTTAGTACTAGGGGGAGAGCAGCCCCAGCATTTT.

The chain combines TRBV9 with TRBJ2-1, with D possibly being TRBD2 (6 bases). Trimming shortened V by 3 bases and J by 9 bases, and 22 bases separated the two germline ends. Germline-derived CDR1 and CDR2 are SGDLS and YYNGEE. This CDR3 spans 16 amino acids. The CDR3 region has the DNA TGTGCCAGCAGCGCCCGGGACTCGACGGTGCGCGGTGAGCAGTTCTTC. Translated, it gives CASSARDSTVRGEQFF.

CDR3 residues: CASSFHRDSMNTEAFF. The CDR3, as DNA: TGTGCCAGCAGCTTTCACCGGGATAGCATGAACACTGAAGCTTTCTTT. This chain links TRBV7-6 with TRBJ1-1; the D is unclear. This CDR3 spans 16 amino acids. Between the trimmed V and J ends, which lost 3 bases and 0 bases, there was a span of 14 bases. Germline CDR1 and CDR2: SGHVS and FNYEAQ.

This clone occurred once. This sequence joins TRBV7-9 and TRBJ1-5; 8 bases align to TRBD1. The CDR3 loop spans 16 amino acids. With 0 bases clipped from V and 6 bases from J, the junction kept 7 bases outside the gene matches. Germline V gene sequence: CDR1 SEHNR, CDR2 FQNEAQ (reference sequence). The CDR3 region is CASSLAGQGSGQPQHF. The DNA of the CDR3 is TGTGCCAGCAGCTTAGCTGGACAGGGATCGGGTCAGCCCCAGCATTTT.

The rearrangement joins TRBV19 to TRBJ2-1; 11 bases map to TRBD2. V dropped 7 bases and J dropped 10; count of bases not matched to a gene: 9. CDR1 is LNHDA and CDR2 is SQIVND in the germline V gene (reference sequence). The length of the CDR3 is 14 residues. CDR3 in amino acids: CASKETSGTWEQFF. DNA of the CDR3: TGTGCCAGTAAAGAGACTAGCGGGACTTGGGAGCAGTTCTTC.

The chain is built from TRBV19 and TRBJ1-5; perhaps TRBD1 as D (6 bases). Germline values: CDR1 LNHDA, CDR2 SQIVND (reference sequence). Trimming cost V 5 bases and J 8 bases, with 16 bases left between them. The CDR3 has 14 residues. CDR3 nucleotides: TGTGCCAGTAGTCGGCGGCAGGGGCCAAAGCCCCAGCATTTT. Translating gives CASSRRQGPKPQHF.

Comments on this clone: Other DNA sequences in the sample encode the same CDR3. The chain couples TRBV5-6 to TRBJ2-7; weak D call: TRBD1 (5 bases). The CDR3 extends over 15 amino acids. The germline CDR1 and CDR2 sequences are SGHDT and YYEEEE. V was trimmed by 4 bases and J by 0 bases, leaving 14 bases between them. CDR3 bases: TGTGCCAGCAGCGGAACAGGCGACAGCTCCTACGAGCAGTACTTC. It is translated as CASSGTGDSSYEQYF.

The chain uses TRBV5-5 and TRBJ2-7, with 14 bases fitting TRBD2. The CDR3 is made up of 16 amino acids. Losses at the gene ends were 2 bases for V and 5 bases for J; bases not matched to a gene: 6. The V gene's germline CDR1 is SGHKS and CDR2 YYEKEE (reference sequence). CDR3 coding DNA: TGTGCCAGCAGCTTACGGACTAGCGGGAGGATCAACGAGCAGTACTTC. Translating it yields CASSLRTSGRINEQYF. Full variable domain (remainder filled in from reference TRBV5-5 and TRBJ2-7): DAGVTQSPTHLIKTRGQQVTLRCSPISGHKSVSWYQQVLGQGPQFIFQYYEKEERGRGNFPDRFSARQFPNYSSELNVNALLLGDSALYLCASSLRTSGRINEQYFGPGTRLTVT.

The genes are TRBV7-9 and TRBJ2-3; D uncertain. V lost 1 base and J 2 bases, leaving 4 bases between the germline ends. The germline V gene has CDR1 SEHNR and CDR2 FQNEAQ (reference sequence). This CDR3 is 13 amino acids long. The CDR3 region is CASSLVVTDTQYF. CDR3 nucleotide sequence: TGTGCCAGCAGCTTAGTAGTCACAGATACGCAGTATTTT.

This clone was counted a single time. The CDR3 nucleotides read TGTGCCAGCAGCCTAGGGACAGGGGGCGACCAGCCCCAGCATTTT. Translating it yields CASSLGTGGDQPQHF. The V gene is TRBV7-6, the J gene TRBJ1-5; 12 bases are shared with TRBD1. The trim removed 5 bases at V and 7 bases at J, leaving 6 bases unmatched. CDR1 SGHVS and CDR2 FNYEAQ come from the germline V gene. This CDR3 comprises 15 residues.

About this clone: The same CDR3 can be traced to other DNA sequences in this sample. The chain is built from TRBV20-1 and TRBJ2-5, with unresolved D. In germline, CDR1 is DFQATT, CDR2 SNEGSKA (reference sequence). V lost 3 bases and J 1 base, leaving 3 bases between the germline ends. The CDR3 is 11 amino acids. The CDR3 protein is CSASGQETQYF. In DNA form, the CDR3 reads TGCAGTGCTAGCGGCCAAGAGACCCAGTACTTC.

The J gene is TRBJ2-1, the V gene TRBV7-8; 11 bases are shared with TRBD2. The CDR3 sequence is 15 residues long. Trimming cost V 6 bases and J 3 bases; bases outside gene matches: 4. Germline V CDR1 and CDR2: SGHVS, FQNEAQ. CDR3 bases: TGTGCCAGCAGATGGGGGACTAGCGGCTACAATGAGCAGTTCTTC. Translation gives CASRWGTSGYNEQFF.

The chain has TRBV2 and TRBJ2-7; 13 bases are a match to TRBD2. V lost 4 bases and J lost 3; bases outside the gene matches: 9. This CDR3 has 17 amino acids. Germline values: CDR1 SNHLY, CDR2 FYNNEI. The CDR3 reads CASSVGLAGEGIYEQYF. CDR3 sequence (DNA): TGTGCCAGCAGTGTAGGACTAGCGGGAGAAGGAATCTACGAGCAGTACTTC. Full variable domain (outside the CDR3, taken from reference TRBV2 and TRBJ2-7): EPEVTQTPSHQVTQMGQEVILRCVPISNHLYFYWYRQILGQKVEFLVSFYNNEISEKSEIFDDQFSVERPDGSNFTLKIRSTKLEDSAMYFCASSVGLAGEGIYEQYFGPGTRLTVT.

V is TRBV27 and J is TRBJ2-7, with D perhaps TRBD2 (6 bases). The CDR3 sequence is 10 residues long. Germline loops: CDR1 MNHEY, CDR2 SMNVEV (reference sequence). CDR3 bases: TGTGTTGCGGGATCCTACGAGCAGTACTTC. It codes for CVAGSYEQYF.

The rearrangement joins TRBV29-1 to TRBJ2-7; the D gene is possibly TRBD2 (7 bases). This CDR3 comprises 15 residues. Trimming stripped 0 bases from V and 4 bases from J, with 16 bases between. From germline, CDR1 is SQVTM and CDR2 ANQGSEA. CDR3 sequence (DNA): TGCAGCGTTGAAGATCTTAGGGAGGGGGTATACGAGCAGTACTTC. Translating it yields CSVEDLREGVYEQYF.